This TCR beta chain was identified in a study of early T cells in non-severe SARS-CoV-2 infection. Study observations and caveats: VDJdb matching favored anti-spike CD8 responses, missing private and CD4 specificities.

At least ten counts were recorded for this clonotype. Its matching antigen is unknown. Germline V gene sequence: CDR1 SGDLS, CDR2 YYNGEE. Between the trimmed V and J ends, which lost 0 bases and 1 base, there was a span of 4 bases. The CDR3 consists of 13 residues. MiXCR, applied by TCRdb to the 5' RACE reads, yields one record per CDR3 protein. This sample has tens of thousands of distinct CDR3 sequences, with about 10% found just once. The chain joins TRBV9 to TRBJ1-1; D gene ambiguous. This TCR was sampled from an adult who was a healthcare worker with PCR-confirmed SARS-CoV-2 infection or an uninfected control (not recorded which). Sequencing was performed on whole blood. CDR3 loop: CASSVAGNTEAFF. For the CDR3, the DNA is TGTGCCAGCAGCGTAGCCGGGAACACTGAAGCTTTCTTT. Variable domain in full (rest from reference TRBV9 and TRBJ1-1): DSGVTQTPKHLITATGQRVTLRCSPRSGDLSVYWYQQSLDQGLQFLIQYYNGEERAKGNILERFSAQQFPDLHSELNLSSLELGDSALYFCASSVAGNTEAFFGQGTRLTVV.